The clone carrying this TCR beta chain was seen just once. This entry belongs to a study of technical replicates of blood from several donors. Method: immunoSEQ multiplex PCR; TCRdb's copy keeps in-frame clones and lacks some. This table holds some 81,000 clones, 91% found once. The CDR3 consists of 12 residues. The germline V and J ends were trimmed by 6 bases and 1 base, with 7 bases remaining between them. Germline values: CDR1 SQVTM, CDR2 ANQGSEA. The sample was T cells isolated from PBMCs. This chain connects TRBV29-1 to TRBJ2-1; D gene unclear. The clonotype comes from a human donor in good health. CDR3 in DNA: TGCAGCGTCGCCGGGTCCTACAATGAGCAGTTCTTC. The encoded protein is CSVAGSYNEQFF.